Shown below are 5 T cell receptor beta chains from a single sample sequenced in a study of T cell repertoires in cytomegalovirus infection. From the reads, TCRdb called clonotypes with MiXCR, one entry per CDR3 protein. This sample has roughly 920,000 distinct CDR3 sequences, with around 30% found just once. Their antigens are not known. The sequenced sample was cultured CD8+ T cells from PBMCs, obtained from culture after CMV antigen stimulation. Receptor source: a human donor in good health (CMV status not recorded). Some clones in this sample may be carry-over from other donors' samples.

V is TRBV20-1 and J is TRBJ2-7, with D tentatively TRBD1 (7 bases). CDR1 is DFQATT, CDR2 SNEGSKA, per germline (reference sequence). V was pared by 6 bases and J by 3 bases, with 15 bases between. CDR3 size: 13 residues. For the CDR3, the DNA is TGCAGTGCCCTACAGGGGAGGCACTACGAGCAGTACGTC. Encoded protein: CSALQGRHYEQYV.

The V call is TRBV7-6, the J call TRBJ1-1; 8 nucleotides match TRBD1. Germline CDR1 is SGHVS and CDR2 is FNYEAQ. The CDR3 is 15 residues long. J was trimmed by 5 bases and V by 7 bases; bases with no gene match: 12. As DNA, the CDR3 is TGTGCCAGCAACTCCTCAGGGGGCATGGGTACTGAAGCTTTCTTT. It encodes CASNSSGGMGTEAFF.

The chain recombines TRBV12-3 or TRBV12-4 with TRBJ2-1; 9 nucleotides match TRBD2. CDR3 length: 15 amino acids. Trimming cost V 6 bases and J 8 bases; bases outside gene matches: 11. In DNA, the CDR3 is TGTGCCAGCAGCCAACTAGCGGGCAGAAGCGATGAGCAGTTCTTC. It codes for CASSQLAGRSDEQFF.

This clonotype was observed a few times. The chain carries TRBV6-1 and TRBJ2-5, with D possibly matching TRBD2 (5 bases). The V gene lost 1 base and the J gene lost 1 base, with 13 bases spanning the gap. The CDR3 has 16 residues. Per the germline V gene, CDR1 is MNHNS and CDR2 is SASEGT. CDR3 region: CASSEGLSWGQETQYF. CDR3 DNA sequence: TGTGCCAGCAGTGAAGGACTATCTTGGGGCCAAGAGACCCAGTACTTC.

This clonotype was picked up many times. One junction end does not reproduce the germline sequence, and a read error may be involved. The chain joins TRBV7-6 to TRBJ2-1, with TRBD2 matching 9 bases. The CDR3 is 14 amino acids. The V gene's germline CDR1 is SGHVS and CDR2 FNYEAQ. The CDR3 DNA follows: TGTGCCAGCAGCATAGCGGGGGAGGACAATGAGCAGTTCTTC. It encodes CASSIAGEDNEQFF.